The clone carrying this T cell receptor beta chain was recorded many times. Time point reported: sample taken at primary tumor resection. No cells were sorted before sequencing. The whole RNA sequenced was extracted from tumor, nontumor lung or frozen PBMC. This sample stems from a study of spatial heterogeneity in lung cancer. TCRdb processed the 5' RACE reads anew with MiXCR; each CDR3 protein has one entry. The sample consists of over 50,000 distinct CDR3 sequences, around 8.2% of them appearing once. This TCR derives from a female donor with early-stage non-small cell lung cancer. The sample consisted of PBMCs, taken at surgery.

CDR3 residues: CASSTLQPSGANVLTF. As DNA, the CDR3 is TGTGCCAGCAGTACACTTCAGCCCTCTGGGGCCAACGTCCTGACTTTC. This chain joins TRBV6-5 and TRBJ2-6; D is ambiguous. Germline assignment: CDR1 MNHEY and CDR2 SVGAGI. The CDR3 consists of 16 residues. Deletions cut 5 bases from V and 0 bases from J, with 11 bases between.